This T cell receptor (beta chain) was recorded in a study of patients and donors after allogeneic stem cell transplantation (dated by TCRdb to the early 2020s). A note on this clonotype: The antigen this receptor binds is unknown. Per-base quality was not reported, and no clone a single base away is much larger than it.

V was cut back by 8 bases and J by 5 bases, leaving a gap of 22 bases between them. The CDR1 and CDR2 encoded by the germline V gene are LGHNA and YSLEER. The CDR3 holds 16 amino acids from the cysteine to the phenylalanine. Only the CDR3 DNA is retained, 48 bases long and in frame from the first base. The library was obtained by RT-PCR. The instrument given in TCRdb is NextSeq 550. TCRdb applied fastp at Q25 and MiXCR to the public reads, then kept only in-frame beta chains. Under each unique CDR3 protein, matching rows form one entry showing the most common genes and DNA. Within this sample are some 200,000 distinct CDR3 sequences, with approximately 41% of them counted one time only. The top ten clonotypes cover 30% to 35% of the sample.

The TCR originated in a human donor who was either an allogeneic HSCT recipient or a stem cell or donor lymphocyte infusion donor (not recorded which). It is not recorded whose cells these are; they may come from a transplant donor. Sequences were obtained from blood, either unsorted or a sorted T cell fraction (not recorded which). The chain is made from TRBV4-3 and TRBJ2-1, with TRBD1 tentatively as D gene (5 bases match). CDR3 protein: CASAPRDSGSNNEQFF. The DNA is TGCGCCAGCGCACCTCGTGATTCAGGGTCTAACAATGAGCAGTTCTTC.